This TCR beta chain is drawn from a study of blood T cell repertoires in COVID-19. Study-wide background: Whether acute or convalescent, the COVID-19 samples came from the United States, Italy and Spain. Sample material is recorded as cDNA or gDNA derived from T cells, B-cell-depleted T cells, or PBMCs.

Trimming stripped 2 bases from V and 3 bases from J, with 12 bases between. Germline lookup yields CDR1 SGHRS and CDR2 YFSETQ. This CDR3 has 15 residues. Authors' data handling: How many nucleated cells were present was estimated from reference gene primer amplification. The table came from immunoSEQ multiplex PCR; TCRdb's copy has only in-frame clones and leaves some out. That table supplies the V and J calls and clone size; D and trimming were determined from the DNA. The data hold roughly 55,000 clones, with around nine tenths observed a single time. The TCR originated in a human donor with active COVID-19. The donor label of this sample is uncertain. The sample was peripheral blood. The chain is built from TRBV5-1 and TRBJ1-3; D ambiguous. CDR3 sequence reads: CASSLQGGNGNTIYF. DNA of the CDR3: TGCGCCAGCAGCTTACAAGGAGGTAATGGAAACACCATATATTTT.